This T cell receptor (beta chain) was profiled in a study of vaccination effects on CD4 cells after COVID-19. As for the study in general: Specimens were obtained from a couple of convalescent patients 16 days and one week prior to vaccination.

The V gene's germline CDR1 is MNHEY and CDR2 SMNVEV (reference sequence). Deletions cut 2 bases from V and 8 bases from J, with 18 bases between. The CDR3 loop spans 15 amino acids. Study results and limitations: Missing from the study were early post-infection timepoints, and its convalescent patients were few.

Antigen-specific CD4+ T cells were expanded (with viral peptide pools) by the ViraFEST assay ahead of sequencing. Isolation of CD4+ T cells took place after about ten days of culture. Documented for the person is a PCR-confirmed SARS-CoV-2 infection occurring between March and December 2020. HIV-1 Nef peptide pool stimulation served as negative control. Using immunoSEQ multiplex PCR, the repertoire was profiled, and TCRdb retains in-frame clones only, with some absent. The sample includes some 56,000 clones, 75% to 85% seen only once; the top ten take 4.5% to 7%. This clone was observed a handful of times. Its matching antigen is unknown.

The sequencing used CD4+ T cells from PBMCs cultured with HIV peptides, collected before COVID-19 vaccination. Indicated subset: HIV-1 Nef peptide pool negative control/reference culture. The chain carries TRBV27 and TRBJ1-2; no definite D call. The sequence came from a human donor who had a prior SARS-CoV-2 infection. CDR3 in DNA: TGTGCCAGCAGTTTAAGTATGTGGCCGACCGGCGGCTACACCTTC. Protein product: CASSLSMWPTGGYTF.